Presented here are 9 T cell receptor beta chains from one specimen sequenced in a study of PD-1 blockade in classical Hodgkin lymphoma. Following autologous stem cell transplantation, relapse occurred in every patient, and exposure to brentuximab vedotin varied. Only in-frame clones appear in the TCRdb table, and some are missing; sequencing was by immunoSEQ multiplex PCR. The sample gives about 110,000 clones, 70% to 90% of which show up once; 20% is in the top ten. The sequenced sample was peripheral blood mononuclear cells (PBMCs), obtained before the second cycle of nivolumab. The receptors were gathered from a human donor with classical Hodgkin lymphoma.

The chain couples TRBV10-1 to TRBJ2-7; either TRBD1 or TRBD2 may fit D (5 bases each). In germline, CDR1 is WNHNN, CDR2 SYGVQD (reference sequence). Trimming shortened V by 6 bases and J by 3 bases, and 18 bases separated the two germline ends. CDR3 size: 15 residues. This CDR3 reads CASRKGPIRYYEQYF. In DNA form, the CDR3 reads TGCGCCAGCAGAAAGGGACCGATCCGTTACTACGAGCAGTACTTC.

V usage is TRBV28 and J usage is TRBJ2-5; D not resolved. V dropped 3 bases and J dropped 2 bases, with 10 bases sitting between them. The CDR3 has 14 amino acids. Germline CDR1 reads MDHEN; CDR2 reads SYDVKM. The CDR3 reads CASSLPLPQETQYF. CDR3 nucleotides: TGTGCCAGCAGTTTGCCCCTGCCTCAAGAGACCCAGTACTTC. The variable domain in full, completed from reference TRBV28 and TRBJ2-5, reads DVKVTQSSRYLVKRTGEKVFLECVQDMDHENMFWYRQDPGLGLRLIYFSYDVKMKEKGDIPEGYSVSREKKERFSLILESASTNQTSMYLCASSLPLPQETQYFGPGTRLLVL.

The chain couples TRBV5-1 to TRBJ2-3, with a weak D call TRBD2 (6 bases). V was pared by 6 bases and J by 5 bases, with 22 bases between. The CDR3 extends over 16 amino acids. The V gene's germline CDR1 is SGHRS and CDR2 YFSETQ. DNA for the CDR3: TGCGCCAGCAATTCCCTGGGGGACGGGAGCCGAGATACGCAGTATTTT. Its translation: CASNSLGDGSRDTQYF.

This chain links TRBV19 with TRBJ1-2; no firm D call. Trimming removed 1 base from V and 5 bases from J, with 11 bases in between. The CDR3 sequence is 14 residues long. Germline V gene sequence: CDR1 LNHDA, CDR2 SQIVND (reference sequence). CDR3 amino acids: CASSIGWTEYGYTF. The CDR3 nucleotides are TGTGCCAGTAGTATAGGTTGGACTGAATATGGCTACACCTTC. Drawing the rest from reference TRBV19 and TRBJ1-2, the complete variable domain is DGGITQSPKYLFRKEGQNVTLSCEQNLNHDAMYWYRQDPGQGLRLIYYSQIVNDFQKGDIAEGYSVSREKKESFPLTVTSAQKNPTAFYLCASSIGWTEYGYTFGSGTRLTVV.

V is TRBV5-8 and J is TRBJ1-2, with no clear D. V lost 0 bases, J lost 1 base, and 10 bases lay in between. Germline CDR1 is SGHTS and CDR2 is YDEGEE. The CDR3 covers 15 residues. CDR3 bases: TGTGCCAGCAGCTTGGAGCGGAATGATAACTATGGCTACACCTTC. Translating gives CASSLERNDNYGYTF.

CDR3 residues: CASTGANGYGYTF. The CDR3 bases are TGTGCCAGCACCGGAGCTAACGGCTATGGCTACACCTTC. The rearrangement uses TRBV28 and TRBJ1-2; D gene unclear. V lost 7 bases and J 4 bases, leaving 13 bases between the germline ends. Germline CDR1 reads MDHEN; CDR2 reads SYDVKM. The CDR3 is made up of 13 amino acids.

The V call is TRBV28, the J call TRBJ1-3; 11 nucleotides match TRBD1. The CDR3 totals 17 residues. The germline V gene has CDR1 MDHEN and CDR2 SYDVKM. V was pared by 5 bases and J by 4 bases, with 10 bases of the junction left unmatched. The CDR3 DNA reads TGTGCCAGCAGTCCCCTGGGACAGGGGGGTTTGGGAAACACCATATATTTT. Translation gives CASSPLGQGGLGNTIYF.

The V call is TRBV19, the J call TRBJ1-1; a weak D match, TRBD1 (6 bases). Germline assignment: CDR1 LNHDA and CDR2 SQIVND (reference sequence). CDR3 length equals 14 residues. The V end was cut by 1 base, the J end by 4 bases, with 10 bases between. CDR3 sequence (DNA): TGTGCCAGTAGTATAGGGGCAGGGGCCACTGAAGCTTTCTTT. It encodes CASSIGAGATEAFF.

There are many counts of this clone. The chain has TRBV4-3 and TRBJ1-4; D might be TRBD1 (5 bases). Germline V gives CDR1 LGHNA, CDR2 YSLEER. This CDR3 is 15 amino acids long. V lost 4 bases, J lost 5 bases, and 14 bases lay in between. CDR3 loop: CASSRRQSFNEKLFF. The CDR3 DNA reads TGCGCCAGCAGCCGCCGACAGTCATTCAATGAAAAACTGTTTTTT.